The T cell receptor (beta chain) described here comes from a study of blood T cell repertoires in COVID-19. Study background: COVID-19 samples collected from the United States, Italy and Spain covered acute and convalescent phases.

Participant ages covered roughly 18 to 89 years across 24 US areas. The table came from immunoSEQ multiplex PCR; TCRdb's copy has only in-frame clones and leaves some out. The data contain about 230,000 clones, around 89% of them singletons. The CDR3 extends over 14 amino acids. Per germline, CDR1 LGHNA and CDR2 YSLEER. The trim removed 3 bases at V and 3 bases at J, leaving 3 bases unmatched. The TCR comes from a woman in her thirties or forties with acute COVID-19. The rearrangement links TRBV4-3 to TRBJ2-7, with TRBD2 matching over 9 bases. Sequencing was carried out using PBMCs or T cells enriched from blood (not recorded which). CDR3 nucleotides: TGCGCCAGCAGCCAGACGACTAGCGGCTACGAGCAGTACTTC. Its translation is CASSQTTSGYEQYF.